The 4 T cell receptor beta chains reported below all come from one sample, sequenced in a study of T cells in Graves' hyperthyroidism and ophthalmopathy. There were TCR beta CDR3 regions amplified from RNA transcripts. First-round RT-PCR targeting the TCR CDR3 was performed with the HTBI primer set. MiXCR was run by TCRdb on the multiplex PCR reads, yielding one entry per CDR3 protein. The sample holds some 690,000 distinct CDR3 sequences, roughly 17% seen once. Sequenced: blood. The receptors come from a man aged 45 to 65 with Graves' hyperthyroidism.

This clonotype was recorded at least ten times. CDR3 protein: CASREDRGYNEQFF. The CDR3 DNA is TGTGCCAGCAGAGAGGACAGGGGGTACAATGAGCAGTTCTTC. The chain is built from TRBV6-2 or TRBV6-3 and TRBJ2-1, with TRBD1 matching over 10 bases. Germline CDR1 MNHEY, CDR2 SVGEGT. V lost 6 bases to trimming and J lost 4 bases; unmatched junction nucleotides: 3. The CDR3 is 14 amino acids.

This clonotype was detected many times. CDR3 loop: CASSGTRNTGELFF. CDR3 nucleotides: TGTGCCAGCAGCGGGACACGGAACACCGGGGAGCTGTTTTTT. The rearrangement links TRBV5-6 to TRBJ2-2; TRBD1 is a possible D gene (6 bases). CDR1 is SGHDT and CDR2 is YYEEEE in the germline V gene. CDR3 size: 14 residues. The germline V and J ends were trimmed by 4 bases and 1 base, with 8 bases remaining between them.

This clonotype came up many times. The chain links TRBV28 to TRBJ1-5, with D possibly matching TRBD1 (5 bases). V was pared by 0 bases and J by 2 bases, with 5 bases between. There are 14 residues in the CDR3. Germline V lookup: CDR1 MDHEN, CDR2 SYDVKM. Here the CDR3 DNA reads TGTGCCAGCAGTTTATGGACAGGCAATCAGCCCCAGCATTTT. Amino acids: CASSLWTGNQPQHF.

V gene TRBV4-2 combines with J gene TRBJ1-2; 7 bases are shared with TRBD1. CDR3 length equals 16 residues. J was trimmed by 3 bases and V by 1 base; bases with no gene match: 8. Germline V gene sequence: CDR1 LGHNA, CDR2 YNFKEQ. CDR3 region: CASSQANRQGDYGYTF. The CDR3 bases are TGTGCCAGCAGCCAAGCCAATCGACAGGGTGACTATGGCTACACCTTC.